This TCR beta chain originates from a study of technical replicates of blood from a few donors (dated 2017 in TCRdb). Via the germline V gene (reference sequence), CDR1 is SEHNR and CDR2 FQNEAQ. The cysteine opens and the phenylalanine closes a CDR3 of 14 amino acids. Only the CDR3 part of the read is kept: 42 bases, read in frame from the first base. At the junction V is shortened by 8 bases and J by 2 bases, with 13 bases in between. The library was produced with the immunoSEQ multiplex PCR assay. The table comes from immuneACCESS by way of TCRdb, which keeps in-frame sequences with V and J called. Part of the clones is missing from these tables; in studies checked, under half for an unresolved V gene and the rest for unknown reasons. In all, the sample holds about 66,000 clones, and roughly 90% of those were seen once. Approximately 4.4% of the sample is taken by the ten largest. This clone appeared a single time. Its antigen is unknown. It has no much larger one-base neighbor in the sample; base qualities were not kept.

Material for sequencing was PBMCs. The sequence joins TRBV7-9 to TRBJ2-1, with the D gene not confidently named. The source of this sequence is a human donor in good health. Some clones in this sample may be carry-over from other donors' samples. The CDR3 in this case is CASGPIGAYNEQFF. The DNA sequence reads TGTGCCAGCGGCCCAATTGGAGCCTACAATGAGCAGTTCTTC.